The rows below give T cell receptor beta chains drawn from one sample of a study of blood T cell repertoires in COVID-19. The assay was immunoSEQ multiplex PCR, and TCRdb's table has in-frame clones only and misses some. Among approximately 90,000 clones listed, just over 90% were seen once. The sample was peripheral blood. The receptors shown here come from a man between 60 and 70 years old with acute or convalescent COVID-19. Both conserved end residues are part of each CDR3. D genes are given only for firm matches. The listing skips clone size in some rows; elsewhere it reads once, few, many or a size class.

j_gene | v_gene | d_gene | abundance | CDR3aa | CDR3nt
TRBJ1-1 | TRBV27 | . | . | CASKRASTEAFF | TGTGCCAGCAAGAGGGCGAGCACTGAAGCTTTCTTT
TRBJ1-2 | TRBV18 | TRBD1 | . | CASSRGQGRYYGYTF | TGTGCCAGCTCACGCGGACAGGGGAGATACTATGGCTACACCTTC
TRBJ1-1 | TRBV6-5 | TRBD1 | . | CASSYSQGGDTEAFF | TGTGCCAGCAGTTACTCACAGGGGGGTGACACTGAAGCTTTCTTT
TRBJ1-1 | TRBV7-2 | . | . | CASSPSGGNTEAFF | TGTGCCAGCAGCCCATCGGGGGGGAACACTGAAGCTTTCTTT
TRBJ1-2 | TRBV6-5 | . | . | CASSDRGRKDYGYTF | TGTGCCAGCAGCGACCGGGGTAGGAAGGACTATGGCTACACCTTC
TRBJ2-2 | TRBV19 | . | . | CASTPGTRGRRGVNTGELFF | TGTGCCAGTACCCCGGGGACCAGGGGGAGGCGGGGGGTGAACACCGGGGAGCTGTTTTTT
TRBJ1-2 | TRBV7-8 | . | . | CASSLAPRGAIYGYTF | TGTGCCAGCAGCTTAGCCCCGCGTGGGGCAATCTATGGCTACACCTTC
TRBJ2-3 | TRBV25-1 | . | . | CASSSGGTDTQYF | TGTGCCAGCAGTTCCGGGGGCACAGATACGCAGTATTTT
TRBJ1-2 | TRBV6-5 | TRBD1 | . | CASTRGGTGPYGYTF | TGTGCCAGCACCCGGGGGGGGACAGGGCCTTATGGCTACACCTTC
TRBJ2-5 | TRBV6-5 | . | . | CAVGTLKETQYF | TGTGCCGTGGGGACACTTAAAGAGACCCAGTACTTC
TRBJ1-2 | TRBV18 | TRBD1 | . | CASSPLGQGVYGYTF | TGTGCCAGCTCACCACTCGGACAGGGGGTCTATGGCTACACCTTC
TRBJ1-1 | TRBV6-6 | . | once | CATKGVARVTEAFF | TGTGCCACCAAGGGGGTAGCGCGGGTCACTGAAGCTTTCTTT
TRBJ1-6 | TRBV3-1/TRBV3-2 | . | . | CASSTGGRSPLHF | TGTGCCAGCAGCACTGGAGGGAGGTCACCCCTCCACTTT
TRBJ2-7 | TRBV15 | TRBD2 | . | CATSRGLAGLEQYF | TGTGCCACCAGCAGAGGGTTAGCGGGGCTCGAGCAGTACTTC
TRBJ1-6 | TRBV5-1 | . | once | CASSLGQDYNSPLHF | TGCGCCAGCAGCTTGGGCCAGGACTATAATTCACCCCTCCACTTT
TRBJ1-3 | TRBV7-9 | . | once | CASRAGGTSGNTIYF | TGTGCCAGCAGGGCGGGAGGGACCTCTGGAAACACCATATATTTT
TRBJ2-5 | TRBV10-1 | . | . | CASSESRQQETQYF | TGCGCCAGCAGTGAGTCGAGACAGCAAGAGACCCAGTACTTC
TRBJ1-2 | TRBV9 | TRBD1 | . | CASTHRGQLYGYTF | TGTGCCAGCACTCACAGGGGGCAGCTCTATGGCTACACCTTC
TRBJ2-2 | TRBV7-2 | . | . | CASSLAGPNTGELFF | TGTGCCAGCAGCTTGGCGGGGCCGAACACCGGGGAGCTGTTTTTT
TRBJ2-5 | TRBV28 | TRBD1 | once | CASRDLDRVQETQYF | TGTGCCAGCAGAGACCTCGACAGGGTCCAAGAGACCCAGTACTTC
TRBJ2-6 | TRBV7-6 | . | . | CASSFPGGTMGANVLTF | TGTGCCAGCAGCTTCCCCGGGGGGACAATGGGGGCCAACGTCCTGACTTTC
TRBJ1-4 | TRBV9 | TRBD1 | . | CASSRTGTTTNEKLFF | TGTGCCAGCTCACGGACAGGAACCACAACTAATGAAAAACTGTTTTTT
TRBJ1-1 | TRBV30 | . | . | CAWSRTVGTEAFF | TGTGCCTGGAGCCGGACAGTAGGGACTGAAGCTTTCTTT
TRBJ1-2 | TRBV2 | . | . | CASSDRGRNYGYTF | TGTGCCAGCAGTGACAGGGGCCGTAACTATGGCTACACCTTC
TRBJ2-5 | TRBV15 | . | . | CATSRDGGTETQYF | TGTGCCACCAGCAGAGATGGGGGCACAGAGACCCAGTACTTC
TRBJ2-2 | TRBV19 | . | once | CASSKRPAGELFF | TGTGCCAGTAGTAAGCGGCCGGCGGGGGAGCTGTTTTTT
TRBJ1-5 | TRBV12-3/TRBV12-4 | . | . | CASSLFFQPQHF | TGTGCCAGCAGTTTGTTCTTCCAGCCCCAGCATTTT
TRBJ2-6 | TRBV27 | TRBD1 | . | CASTGAGANVLTF | TGTGCCAGTACAGGGGCTGGGGCCAACGTCCTGACTTTC
TRBJ2-2 | TRBV30 | . | . | CAWSVSESGELFF | TGTGCCTGGAGTGTATCGGAGTCCGGGGAGCTGTTTTTT
TRBJ2-4 | TRBV2 | TRBD1 | . | CASSERQGANIQYF | TGTGCCAGCAGTGAAAGACAGGGGGCAAACATTCAGTACTTC
TRBJ1-5 | TRBV28 | . | . | CASSPPWGRNQPQHF | TGTGCCAGCAGTCCCCCTTGGGGGCGAAATCAGCCCCAGCATTTT
TRBJ1-4 | TRBV6-6 | . | . | CASSSSTNEKLFF | TGTGCCAGCAGTTCTTCAACTAATGAAAAACTGTTTTTT
TRBJ2-3 | TRBV7-8 | . | once | CASSAWGTSTDTQYF | TGTGCCAGCAGCGCCTGGGGGACTAGCACAGATACGCAGTATTTT
TRBJ1-1 | TRBV3-1/TRBV3-2 | . | . | CASSQAAGISLNTEAFF | TGTGCCAGCAGCCAAGCGGCAGGGATCAGCCTGAACACTGAAGCTTTCTTT
TRBJ2-1 | TRBV5-5 | . | . | CASSLERGGYNEQFF | TGTGCCAGCAGCTTGGAGAGGGGAGGCTACAATGAGCAGTTCTTC
TRBJ1-6 | TRBV30 | TRBD1 | . | CAWRRDSNSPLHF | TGTGCCTGGAGGAGGGACAGTAATTCACCCCTCCACTTT
TRBJ2-2 | TRBV10-3 | TRBD2 | once | CAISLSGGDTGELFF | TGTGCCATCAGTTTGAGCGGGGGAGACACCGGGGAGCTGTTTTTT
TRBJ1-5 | TRBV28 | . | . | CASSTGGGNQPQHF | TGTGCCAGCAGCACCGGGGGGGGTAATCAGCCCCAGCATTTT
TRBJ1-1 | TRBV7-9 | . | . | CASSLAGRGTEAFF | TGTGCCAGCAGCTTAGCGGGCAGGGGAACTGAAGCTTTCTTT
TRBJ1-3 | TRBV6-5 | . | . | CASEAGVSGNTIYF | TGTGCCAGCGAAGCAGGGGTTTCTGGAAACACCATATATTTT
TRBJ1-2 | TRBV27 | . | . | CASRAGGRVRVPYTF | TGTGCCAGCAGGGCGGGGGGAAGAGTTCGAGTTCCCTACACCTTC
TRBJ1-1 | TRBV6-5 | TRBD1 | . | CASRGTGGGRTVVRF | TGTGCCAGCAGAGGGACAGGGGGCGGAAGGACGGTGGTACGGTTT
TRBJ1-1 | TRBV6-5 | TRBD1 | . | CASSTPGQGTAEAFF | TGTGCCAGCAGTACCCCAGGACAGGGTACTGCTGAAGCTTTCTTT
TRBJ1-2 | TRBV6-5 | TRBD1 | . | CASSYRAGGHYGYTF | TGTGCCAGCAGTTACAGGGCAGGGGGCCACTATGGCTACACCTTC
TRBJ1-1 | TRBV30 | . | . | CAEERGFEAFF | TGTGCCGAAGAAAGGGGGTTTGAAGCTTTCTTT
TRBJ1-3 | TRBV5-1 | TRBD1 | . | CASPPTPGGTSGNTIYF | TGCGCCAGCCCACCAACCCCAGGGGGGACCTCTGGAAACACCATATATTTT